This T cell receptor (beta chain) was identified during a study of cytomegalovirus exposure and HLA in healthy donors. On the study more broadly: The 90 to 150 validation repertoires matched the 600 to 700 first-cohort repertoires in platform, a later analysis reported. General study results and limits: Cytomegalovirus-associated status was assigned to approximately 160 TCR beta chains.

The CDR3 totals 14 residues. The V gene lost 8 bases and the J gene lost 0 bases, with 11 bases spanning the gap. CDR1 and CDR2 (germline): SNHLY, FYNNEI. The protocol was immunoSEQ multiplex PCR, while the TCRdb copy is restricted to in-frame clones and leaves out a portion. The sample includes roughly 150,000 clones, approximately 86% seen only once; the top ten take 2% to 2.5%. Notes on this clone: Its antigen is as yet unknown.

The V and J genes are TRBV2 and TRBJ1-3; TRBD1 might be the D (6 bases). The source is a woman aged 18-29 years in good health and CMV-seronegative. Sequencing used PBMCs. The CDR3 DNA is TGTGCCAGCGGGGGCGTGGTCTCTGGAAACACCATATATTTT. Translation: CASGGVVSGNTIYF.